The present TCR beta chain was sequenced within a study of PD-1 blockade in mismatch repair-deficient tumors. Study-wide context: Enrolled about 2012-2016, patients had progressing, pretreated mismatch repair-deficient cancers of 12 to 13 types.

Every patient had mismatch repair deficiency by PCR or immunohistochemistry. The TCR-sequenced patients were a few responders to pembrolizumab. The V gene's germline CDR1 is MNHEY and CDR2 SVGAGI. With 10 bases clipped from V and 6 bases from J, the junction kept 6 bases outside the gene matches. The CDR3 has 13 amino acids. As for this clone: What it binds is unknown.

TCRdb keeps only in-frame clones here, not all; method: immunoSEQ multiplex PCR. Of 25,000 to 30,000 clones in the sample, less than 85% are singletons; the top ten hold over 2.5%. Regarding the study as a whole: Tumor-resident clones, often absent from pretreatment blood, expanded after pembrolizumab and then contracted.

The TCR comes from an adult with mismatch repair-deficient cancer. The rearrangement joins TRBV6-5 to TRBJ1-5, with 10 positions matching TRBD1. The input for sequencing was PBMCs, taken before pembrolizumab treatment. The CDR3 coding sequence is TGTGCCACCTCGACAGGGGGCGGTCAGCCCCAGCATTTT. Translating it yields CATSTGGGQPQHF.